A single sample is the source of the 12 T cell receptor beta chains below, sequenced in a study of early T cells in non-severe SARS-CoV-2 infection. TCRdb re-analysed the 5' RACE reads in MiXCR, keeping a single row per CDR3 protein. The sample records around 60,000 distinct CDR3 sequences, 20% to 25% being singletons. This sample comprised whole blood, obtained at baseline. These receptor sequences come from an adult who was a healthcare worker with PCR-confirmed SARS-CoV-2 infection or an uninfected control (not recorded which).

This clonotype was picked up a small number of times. The CDR3 DNA is TGTGCCAGCGGACCCCGCCGCCGGGACAGGGACCGTGAGAATTCACCCCTCCACTTT. Protein sequence: CASGPRRRDRDRENSPLHF. The rearrangement joins TRBV6-2 or TRBV6-3 to TRBJ1-6, with 9 nucleotides matching TRBD1. This CDR3 spans 19 amino acids. Germline trimming cut 8 bases from V and 7 bases from J; bases unmatched to any gene: 21. Germline V CDR1 and CDR2: MNHEY, SVGEGT.

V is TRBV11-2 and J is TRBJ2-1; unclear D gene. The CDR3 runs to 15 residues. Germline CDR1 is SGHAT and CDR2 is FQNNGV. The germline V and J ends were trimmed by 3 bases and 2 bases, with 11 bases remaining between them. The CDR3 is CASSLLPGPYNEQFF. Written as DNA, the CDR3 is TGTGCCAGCAGCTTGTTGCCCGGGCCCTACAATGAGCAGTTCTTC.

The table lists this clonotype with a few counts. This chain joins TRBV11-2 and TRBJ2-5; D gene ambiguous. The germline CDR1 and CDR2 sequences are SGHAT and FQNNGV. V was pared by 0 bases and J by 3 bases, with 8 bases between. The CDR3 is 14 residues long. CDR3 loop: CASSLDRLEETQYF. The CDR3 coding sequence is TGTGCCAGCAGCTTAGATCGGCTTGAAGAGACCCAGTACTTC.

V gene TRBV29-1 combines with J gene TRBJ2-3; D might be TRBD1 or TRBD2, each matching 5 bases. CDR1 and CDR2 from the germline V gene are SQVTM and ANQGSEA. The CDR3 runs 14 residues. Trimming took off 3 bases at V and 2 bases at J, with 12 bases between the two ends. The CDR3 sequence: CSVDLYGATDTQYF. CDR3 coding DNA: TGCAGCGTTGATCTGTACGGGGCCACAGATACGCAGTATTTT.

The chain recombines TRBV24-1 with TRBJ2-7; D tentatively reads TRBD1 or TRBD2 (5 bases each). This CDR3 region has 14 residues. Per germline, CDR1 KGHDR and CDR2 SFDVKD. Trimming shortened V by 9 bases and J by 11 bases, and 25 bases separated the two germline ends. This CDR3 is CATPFGQGPTKEYF. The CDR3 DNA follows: TGTGCCACCCCTTTCGGTCAGGGACCTACGAAGGAGTACTTC.

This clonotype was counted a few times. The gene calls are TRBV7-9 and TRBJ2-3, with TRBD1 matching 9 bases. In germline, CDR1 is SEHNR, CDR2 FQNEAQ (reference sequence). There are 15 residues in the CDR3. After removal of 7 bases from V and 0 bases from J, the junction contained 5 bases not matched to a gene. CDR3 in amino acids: CASMPGQGSTDTQYF. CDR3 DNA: TGTGCCAGCATGCCGGGACAGGGAAGCACAGATACGCAGTATTTT.

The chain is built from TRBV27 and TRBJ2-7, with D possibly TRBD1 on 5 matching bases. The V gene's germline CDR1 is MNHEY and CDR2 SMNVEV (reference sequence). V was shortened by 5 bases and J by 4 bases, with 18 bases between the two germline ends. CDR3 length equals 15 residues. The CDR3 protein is CASSPGPPQEYEQYF. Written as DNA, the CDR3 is TGTGCCAGCAGTCCCGGACCCCCACAGGAGTACGAGCAGTACTTC.

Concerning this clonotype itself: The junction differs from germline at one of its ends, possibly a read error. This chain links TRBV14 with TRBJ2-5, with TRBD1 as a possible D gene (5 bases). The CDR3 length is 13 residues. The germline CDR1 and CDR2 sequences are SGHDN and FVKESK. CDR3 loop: CANSLQARETQYF. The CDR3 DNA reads TGTGCCAACAGCCTACAGGCCCGCGAGACCCAGTACTTC. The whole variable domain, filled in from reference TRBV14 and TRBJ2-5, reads EAGVTQFPSHSVIEKGQTVTLRCDPISGHDNLYWYRRVMGKEIKFLLHFVKESKQDESGMPNNRFLAERTGGTYSTLKVQPAELEDSGVYFCANSLQARETQYFGPGTRLLVL.

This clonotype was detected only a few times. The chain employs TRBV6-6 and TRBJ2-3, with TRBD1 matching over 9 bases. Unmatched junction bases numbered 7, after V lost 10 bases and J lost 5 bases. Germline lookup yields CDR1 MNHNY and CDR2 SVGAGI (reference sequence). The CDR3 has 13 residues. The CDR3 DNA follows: TGTGCCACCCTGGACAGGGGACGAGATACGCAGTATTTT. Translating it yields CATLDRGRDTQYF.

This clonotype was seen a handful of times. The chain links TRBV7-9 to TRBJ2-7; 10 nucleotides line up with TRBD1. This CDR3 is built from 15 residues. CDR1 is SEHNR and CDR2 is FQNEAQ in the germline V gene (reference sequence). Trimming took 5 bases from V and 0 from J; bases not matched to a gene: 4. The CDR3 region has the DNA TGTGCCAGCAGCCCTAGGGACAGGGGCTCCTACGAGCAGTACTTC. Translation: CASSPRDRGSYEQYF.

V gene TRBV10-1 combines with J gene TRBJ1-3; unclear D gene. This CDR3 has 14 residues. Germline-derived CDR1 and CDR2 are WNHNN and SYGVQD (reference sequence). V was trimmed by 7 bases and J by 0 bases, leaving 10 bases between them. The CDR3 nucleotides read TGCGCCAGCAACAAAGTCTTCTCTGGAAACACCATATATTTT. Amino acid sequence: CASNKVFSGNTIYF.

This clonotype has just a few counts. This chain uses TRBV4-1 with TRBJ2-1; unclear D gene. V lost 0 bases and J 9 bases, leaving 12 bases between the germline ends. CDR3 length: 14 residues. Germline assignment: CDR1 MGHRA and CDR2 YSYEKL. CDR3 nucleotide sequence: TGCGCCAGCAGCCAAGAGGCTAGACCCCCTGAGCAGTTCTTC. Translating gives CASSQEARPPEQFF.